The text below deals with one T cell receptor (beta chain). The antigen is undetermined. This sample is drawn from a study of cytomegalovirus exposure and HLA in healthy donors. About the study: HLA-typed donors were the source of about 85 million unique TCRs, which an early data release held. Study-wide findings and caveats: Some public TCRs appeared in many individuals, while most sequences were rare. TCR beta V segments were, for the most part, productive about 87% or about 30% of the time in an earlier analysis. Available immune exposure information covered CMV serostatus only.

The CDR3 runs to 16 residues. The V and J ends lost 6 bases and 1 base, in that order; junction bases with no gene match: 7. Germline values: CDR1 MNHEY, CDR2 SMNVEV (reference sequence). The PCR had 60 Vbeta and 13 Jbeta primers. The data were produced by immunoSEQ multiplex PCR, yet TCRdb's version contains in-frame clones alone and is incomplete. The sample includes fewer than 250,000 clones, 70% to 90% seen only once; the top ten take 1.3%. The material sequenced was PBMCs. The source is a human donor in good health. The rearrangement uses TRBV27 and TRBJ2-1, with TRBD2 matching over 9 bases. The CDR3 DNA reads TGTGCCAGCAGGTTCGGTAGCGGGAGTTCCTACAATGAGCAGTTCTTC. It translates to CASRFGSGSSYNEQFF.